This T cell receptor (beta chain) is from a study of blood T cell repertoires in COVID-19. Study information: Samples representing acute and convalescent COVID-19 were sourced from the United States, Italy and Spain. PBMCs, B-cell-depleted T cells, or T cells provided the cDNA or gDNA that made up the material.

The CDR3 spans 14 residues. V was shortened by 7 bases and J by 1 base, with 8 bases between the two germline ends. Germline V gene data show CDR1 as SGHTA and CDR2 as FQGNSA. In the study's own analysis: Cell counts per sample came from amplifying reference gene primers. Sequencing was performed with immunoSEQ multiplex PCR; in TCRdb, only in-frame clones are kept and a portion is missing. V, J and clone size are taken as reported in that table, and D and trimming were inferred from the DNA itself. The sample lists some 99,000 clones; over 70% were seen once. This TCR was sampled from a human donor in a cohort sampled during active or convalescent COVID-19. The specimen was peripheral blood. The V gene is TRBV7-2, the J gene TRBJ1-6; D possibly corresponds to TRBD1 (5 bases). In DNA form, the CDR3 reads TGTGCCAGCATCCGGGGGTCCTATAATTCACCCCTCCACTTT. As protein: CASIRGSYNSPLHF.